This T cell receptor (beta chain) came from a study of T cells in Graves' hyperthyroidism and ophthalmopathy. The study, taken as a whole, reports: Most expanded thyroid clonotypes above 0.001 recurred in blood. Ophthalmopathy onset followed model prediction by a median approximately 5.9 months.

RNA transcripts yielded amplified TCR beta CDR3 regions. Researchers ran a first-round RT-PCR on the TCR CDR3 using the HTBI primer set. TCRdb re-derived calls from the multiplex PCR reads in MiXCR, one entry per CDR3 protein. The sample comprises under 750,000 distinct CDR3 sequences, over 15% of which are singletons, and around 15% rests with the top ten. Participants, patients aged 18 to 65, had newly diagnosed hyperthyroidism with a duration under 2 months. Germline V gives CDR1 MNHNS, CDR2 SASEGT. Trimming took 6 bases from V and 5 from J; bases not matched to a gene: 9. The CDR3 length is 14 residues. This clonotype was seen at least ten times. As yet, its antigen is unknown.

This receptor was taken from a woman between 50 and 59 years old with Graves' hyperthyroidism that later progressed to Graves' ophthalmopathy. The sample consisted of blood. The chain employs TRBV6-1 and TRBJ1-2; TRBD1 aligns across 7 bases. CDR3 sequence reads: CASRAIGGGYGYTF. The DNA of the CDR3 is TGTGCCAGCAGAGCTATAGGGGGCGGTTATGGCTACACCTTC.